This TCR beta chain originates from a study of graft-versus-host responses after intestinal transplantation. Study-level points and caveats: Peak circulating GvH clone levels tracked with early post-transplant HvG declines.

The assay was immunoSEQ multiplex PCR, and TCRdb's table has in-frame clones only and misses some. The repertoire consists of 88,000 or so clones, with 75% to 90% occurring once and the leading ten covering approximately 0.11%. The CDR3 contains 15 residues. Trimming cost V 0 bases and J 1 base, with 9 bases left between them. The germline V gene has CDR1 MNHEY and CDR2 SVGAGI. Worth noting for this clone: What it recognizes is unknown.

Material: unstimulated CD4+ T cells sorted from spleen or lymph node cells, obtained before intestinal transplant. The V and J genes are TRBV6-5 and TRBJ1-1, with D hard to call. This receptor was identified in a human donor who received an intestinal transplant. CDR3 DNA: TGTGCCAGCAGTTACTCTGAGGTTTCGAACACTGAAGCTTTCTTT. Amino acids: CASSYSEVSNTEAFF.